Each of the 5 T cell receptor beta chains below was sequenced from the same sample in a study of blood T cell repertoires in COVID-19 (TCRdb year 2020). The library relied on the immunoSEQ multiplex PCR assay. What TCRdb holds here is the immuneACCESS table cut down to in-frame rearrangements. Part of the clones is not present; checked against another copy, under half of the missing clones reflect an unresolved V gene, and the others are unexplained. A total of 150,000 to 200,000 clones appear in this sample, around 73% of them only once. 15% to 20% of the sample belongs to the ten largest clones. The sequenced sample consisted of PBMCs or T cells enriched from blood (not recorded which). The receptors were sampled from a woman between 50 and 59 years old who had recovered from COVID-19.

The V call is TRBV9, the J call TRBJ2-3; D not resolved. Deletions cut 1 base from V and 2 bases from J, with 11 bases between. Germline loops: CDR1 SGDLS, CDR2 YYNGEE. This CDR3 is built from 15 residues. Here the CDR3 reads CASSVTPSNTDTQYF. CDR3 nucleotides: TGTGCCAGCAGCGTAACCCCCTCTAACACAGATACGCAGTATTTT.

The V and J genes are TRBV28 and TRBJ2-5; TRBD2 aligns across 7 bases. Per the germline V gene, CDR1 is MDHEN and CDR2 is SYDVKM. V was pared by 8 bases and J by 4 bases, with 4 bases of the junction left unmatched. The CDR3 runs 12 residues. Written as DNA, the CDR3 is TGTGCCAGCCATACGGGAGGAGAGACCCAGTACTTC. Encoded protein: CASHTGGETQYF.

This clone was detected once. The genes are TRBV9 and TRBJ1-2; D not certain. The CDR3 sequence is 16 residues long. The ends were cut back, 0 bases at V and 7 bases at J, with 19 bases in the middle. Germline CDR1 SGDLS, CDR2 YYNGEE. The DNA of the CDR3 is TGTGCCAGCAGCGTAGACTCCGGGGTTGGACGGGGTGGCTACACCTTC. Protein sequence: CASSVDSGVGRGGYTF.

The chain is built from TRBV4-1 and TRBJ1-5, with D possibly matching TRBD1 (6 bases). CDR3 length equals 16 residues. CDR1 MGHRA and CDR2 YSYEKL come from the germline V gene. V lost 4 bases, J lost 2 bases, and 15 bases lay in between. The CDR3 nucleotides read TGCGCCAGCAGCCCGATACAGGGTAGCGGCAATCAGCCCCAGCATTTT. Its protein is CASSPIQGSGNQPQHF.

V usage is TRBV11-2 and J usage is TRBJ2-7; 8 bases agree with TRBD2. V trimming: 4 bases; J trimming: 6 bases; junction bases outside the gene matches: 5. Germline assignment: CDR1 SGHAT and CDR2 FQNNGV. The CDR3 contains 13 residues. CDR3 amino acids: CASSSWTSSEQYF. The CDR3 region has the DNA TGTGCCAGCAGCTCTTGGACTAGCAGCGAGCAGTACTTC.